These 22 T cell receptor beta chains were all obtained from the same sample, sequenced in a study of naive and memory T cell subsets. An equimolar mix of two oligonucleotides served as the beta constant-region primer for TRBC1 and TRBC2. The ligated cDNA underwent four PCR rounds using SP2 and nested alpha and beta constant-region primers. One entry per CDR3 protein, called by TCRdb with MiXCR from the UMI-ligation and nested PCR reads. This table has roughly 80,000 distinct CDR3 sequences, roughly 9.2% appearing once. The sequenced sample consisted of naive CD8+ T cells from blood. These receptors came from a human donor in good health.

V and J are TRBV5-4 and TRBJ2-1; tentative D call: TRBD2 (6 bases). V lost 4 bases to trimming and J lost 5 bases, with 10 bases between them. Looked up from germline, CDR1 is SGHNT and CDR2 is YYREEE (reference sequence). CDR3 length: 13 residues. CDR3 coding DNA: TGTGCCAGCAGCCTGGGACTGCACAATGAGCAGTTCTTC. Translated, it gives CASSLGLHNEQFF.

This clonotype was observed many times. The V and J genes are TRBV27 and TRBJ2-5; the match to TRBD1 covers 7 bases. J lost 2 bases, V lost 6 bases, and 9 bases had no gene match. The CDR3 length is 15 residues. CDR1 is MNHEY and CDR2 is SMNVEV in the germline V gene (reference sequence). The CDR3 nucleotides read TGTGCCAGCAGCCCGGGACAGACTAATCAAGAGACCCAGTACTTC. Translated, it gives CASSPGQTNQETQYF.

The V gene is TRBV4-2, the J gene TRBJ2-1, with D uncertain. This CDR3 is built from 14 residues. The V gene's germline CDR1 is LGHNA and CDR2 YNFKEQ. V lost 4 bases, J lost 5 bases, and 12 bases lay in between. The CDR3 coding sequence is TGTGCCAGCAGCCCCGCCCTGCAGGACAATGAGCAGTTCTTC. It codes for CASSPALQDNEQFF.

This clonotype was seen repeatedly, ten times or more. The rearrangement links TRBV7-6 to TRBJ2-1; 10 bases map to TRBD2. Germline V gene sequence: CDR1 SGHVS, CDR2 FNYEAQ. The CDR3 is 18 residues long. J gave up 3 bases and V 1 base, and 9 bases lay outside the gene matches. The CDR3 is CASSLGRRGLADYNEQFF. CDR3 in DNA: TGTGCCAGCAGCTTAGGGCGTAGAGGACTAGCGGACTACAATGAGCAGTTCTTC. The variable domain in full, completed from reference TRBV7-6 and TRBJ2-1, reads GAGVSQSPRYKVTKRGQDVALRCDPISGHVSLYWYRQALGQGPEFLTYFNYEAQQDKSGLPNDRFSAERPEGSISTLTIQRTEQRDSAMYRCASSLGRRGLADYNEQFFGPGTRLTVL.

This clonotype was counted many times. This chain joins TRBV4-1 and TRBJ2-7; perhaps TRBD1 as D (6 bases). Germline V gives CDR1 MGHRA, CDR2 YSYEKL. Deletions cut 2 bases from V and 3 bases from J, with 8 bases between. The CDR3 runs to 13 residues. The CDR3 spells CASSQYRDYEQYF. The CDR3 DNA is TGCGCCAGCAGCCAATACAGGGACTACGAGCAGTACTTC.

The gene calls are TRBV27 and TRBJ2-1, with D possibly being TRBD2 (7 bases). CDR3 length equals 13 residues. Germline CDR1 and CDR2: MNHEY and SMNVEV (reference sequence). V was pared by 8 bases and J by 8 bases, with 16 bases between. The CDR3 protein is CASWGPGGHEQFF. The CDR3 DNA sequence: TGTGCCAGCTGGGGTCCGGGGGGCCATGAGCAGTTCTTC.

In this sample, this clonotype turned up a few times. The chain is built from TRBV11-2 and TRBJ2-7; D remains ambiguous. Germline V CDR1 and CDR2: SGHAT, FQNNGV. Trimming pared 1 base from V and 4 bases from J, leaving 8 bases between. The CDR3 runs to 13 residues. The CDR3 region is CASSLGTRYEQYF. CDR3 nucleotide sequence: TGTGCCAGCAGCTTAGGTACTCGGTACGAGCAGTACTTC.

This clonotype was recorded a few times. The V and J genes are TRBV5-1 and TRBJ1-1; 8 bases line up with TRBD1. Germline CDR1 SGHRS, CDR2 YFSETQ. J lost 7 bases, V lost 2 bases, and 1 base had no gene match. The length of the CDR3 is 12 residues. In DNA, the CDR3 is TGCGCCAGCAGCTTACAGGGGGGTGAAGCTTTCTTT. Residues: CASSLQGGEAFF. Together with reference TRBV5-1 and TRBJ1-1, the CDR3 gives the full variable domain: KAGVTQTPRYLIKTRGQQVTLSCSPISGHRSVSWYQQTPGQGLQFLFEYFSETQRNKGNFPGRFSGRQFSNSRSEMNVSTLELGDSALYLCASSLQGGEAFFGQGTRLTVV.

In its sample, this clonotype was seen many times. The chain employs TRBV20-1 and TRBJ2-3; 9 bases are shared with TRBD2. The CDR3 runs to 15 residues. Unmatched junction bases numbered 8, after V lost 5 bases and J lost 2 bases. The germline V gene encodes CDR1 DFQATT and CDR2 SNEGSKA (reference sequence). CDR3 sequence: CSAVGLAQNTDTQYF. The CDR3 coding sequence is TGCAGTGCTGTTGGACTAGCGCAGAACACAGATACGCAGTATTTT.

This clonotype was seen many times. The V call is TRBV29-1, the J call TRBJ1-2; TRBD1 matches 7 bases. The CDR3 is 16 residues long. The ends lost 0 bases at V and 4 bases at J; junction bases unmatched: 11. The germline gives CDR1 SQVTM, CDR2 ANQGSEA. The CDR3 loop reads CSVEDRLQGVPYGYTF. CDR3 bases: TGCAGCGTTGAAGACCGTCTGCAGGGGGTCCCCTATGGCTACACCTTC.

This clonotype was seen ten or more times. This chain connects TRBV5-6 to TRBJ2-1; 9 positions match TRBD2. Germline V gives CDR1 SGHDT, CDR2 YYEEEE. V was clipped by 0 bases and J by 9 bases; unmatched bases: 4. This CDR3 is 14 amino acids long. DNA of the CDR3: TGTGCCAGCAGCTTGGGGACTAGCGTTTTTGAGCAGTTCTTC. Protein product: CASSLGTSVFEQFF.

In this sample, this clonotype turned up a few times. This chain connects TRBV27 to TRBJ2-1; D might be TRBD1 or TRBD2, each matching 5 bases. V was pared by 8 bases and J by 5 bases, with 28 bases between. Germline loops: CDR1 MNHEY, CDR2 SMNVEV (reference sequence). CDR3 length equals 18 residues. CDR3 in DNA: TGTGCCAGCCGCCCATTTCGGGGAGTTGGGGGTACGGACAATGAGCAGTTCTTC. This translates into CASRPFRGVGGTDNEQFF.

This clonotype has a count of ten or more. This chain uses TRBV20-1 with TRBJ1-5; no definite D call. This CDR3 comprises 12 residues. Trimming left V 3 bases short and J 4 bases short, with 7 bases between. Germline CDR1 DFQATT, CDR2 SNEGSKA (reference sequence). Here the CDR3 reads CSASAGNQPQHF. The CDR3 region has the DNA TGCAGTGCTAGTGCTGGGAATCAGCCCCAGCATTTT.

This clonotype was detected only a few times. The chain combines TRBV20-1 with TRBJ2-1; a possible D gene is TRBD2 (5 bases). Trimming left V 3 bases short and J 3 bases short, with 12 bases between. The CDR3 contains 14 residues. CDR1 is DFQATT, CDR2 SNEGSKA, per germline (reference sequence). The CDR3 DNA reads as TGCAGTGCTAGGGCCCAGCGGTTCTACAATGAGCAGTTCTTC. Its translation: CSARAQRFYNEQFF.

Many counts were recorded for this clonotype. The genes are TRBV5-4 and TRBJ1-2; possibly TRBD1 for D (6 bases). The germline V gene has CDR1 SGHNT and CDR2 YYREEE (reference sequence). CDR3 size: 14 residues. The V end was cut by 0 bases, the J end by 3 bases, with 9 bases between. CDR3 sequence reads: CASSLARTDYGYTF. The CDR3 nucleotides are TGTGCCAGCAGCTTGGCGCGGACAGACTATGGCTACACCTTC.

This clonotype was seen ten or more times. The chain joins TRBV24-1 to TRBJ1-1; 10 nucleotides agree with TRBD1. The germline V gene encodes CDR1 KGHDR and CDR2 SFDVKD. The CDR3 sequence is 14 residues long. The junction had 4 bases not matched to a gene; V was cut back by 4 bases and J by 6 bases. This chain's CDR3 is CATSEGTGEAEAFF. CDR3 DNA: TGTGCCACCAGTGAGGGGACAGGGGAGGCTGAAGCTTTCTTT.

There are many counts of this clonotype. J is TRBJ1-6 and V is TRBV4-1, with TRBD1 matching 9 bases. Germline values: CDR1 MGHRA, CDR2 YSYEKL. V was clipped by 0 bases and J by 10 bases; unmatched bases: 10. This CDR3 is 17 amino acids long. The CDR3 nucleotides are TGCGCCAGCAGCCAAGATGGGGGGGGACAGGGTTACTCACCCCTCCACTTT. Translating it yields CASSQDGGGQGYSPLHF.

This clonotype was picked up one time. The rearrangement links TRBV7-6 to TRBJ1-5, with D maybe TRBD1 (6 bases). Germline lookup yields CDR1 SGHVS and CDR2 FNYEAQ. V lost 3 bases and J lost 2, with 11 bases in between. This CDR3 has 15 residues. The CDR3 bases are TGTGCCAGCAGCTTGGGGTACAGGGGCAATCAGCCCCAGCATTTT. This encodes CASSLGYRGNQPQHF.

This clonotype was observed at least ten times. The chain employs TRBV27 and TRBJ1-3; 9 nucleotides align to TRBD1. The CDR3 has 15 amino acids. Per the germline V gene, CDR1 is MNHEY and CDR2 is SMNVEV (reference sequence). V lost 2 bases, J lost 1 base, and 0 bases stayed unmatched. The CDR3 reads CASSLGTGSGNTIYF. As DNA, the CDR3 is TGTGCCAGCAGTTTAGGGACAGGGTCTGGAAACACCATATATTTT.

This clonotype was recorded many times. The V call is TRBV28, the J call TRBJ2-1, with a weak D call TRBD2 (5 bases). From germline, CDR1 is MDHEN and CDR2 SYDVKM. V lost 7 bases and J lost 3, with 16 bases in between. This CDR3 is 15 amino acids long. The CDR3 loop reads CASTTPERSYNEQFF. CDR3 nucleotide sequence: TGTGCCAGCACTACTCCCGAGCGGAGCTACAATGAGCAGTTCTTC.

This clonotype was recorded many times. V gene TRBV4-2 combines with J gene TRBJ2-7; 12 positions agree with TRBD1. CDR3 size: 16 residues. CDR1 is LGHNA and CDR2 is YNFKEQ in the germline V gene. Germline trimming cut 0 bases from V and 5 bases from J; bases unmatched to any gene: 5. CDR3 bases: TGTGCCAGCAGCCAAGAAGTCGGGACAGGGGGCCACGAGCAGTACTTC. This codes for CASSQEVGTGGHEQYF.

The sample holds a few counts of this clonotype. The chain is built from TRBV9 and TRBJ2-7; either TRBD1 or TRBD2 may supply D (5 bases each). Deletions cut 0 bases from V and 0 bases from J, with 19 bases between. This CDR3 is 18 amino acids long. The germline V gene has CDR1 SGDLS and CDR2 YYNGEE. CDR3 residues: CASSVADQPGPSSYEQYF. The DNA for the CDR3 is TGTGCCAGCAGCGTAGCCGACCAACCGGGACCTAGCTCCTACGAGCAGTACTTC.